The 17 T cell receptor beta chains reported below all come from one sample, sequenced in a study of T cell changes during pregnancy in multiple sclerosis. Method: immunoSEQ multiplex PCR; TCRdb's copy keeps in-frame clones and lacks some. The table records roughly 120,000 clones, 80% to 95% of them present only once. Here the sequenced sample was peripheral blood, taken in the third trimester of pregnancy. These receptors originate from a female donor with multiple sclerosis, enrolled in a pregnancy study.

As regards this clone: One end of the junction is discordant with germline, which a read error may explain. CDR3 coding DNA: TGTGCCAGCAGCCTAACCGGACAGTCGGGGGGGGCCTATGGCTACACCTTC. It is translated as CASSLTGQSGGAYGYTF. The chain joins TRBV7-3 to TRBJ1-2; perhaps TRBD1 as D (6 bases). There are 17 residues in the CDR3. The V gene's germline CDR1 is SGHTA and CDR2 FQGTGA.

This rearrangement joins TRBV2 to TRBJ1-5; the D gene is possibly TRBD1 (6 bases). The CDR3 contains 15 residues. The germline V and J ends were trimmed by 3 bases and 1 base, with 10 bases remaining between them. Germline assignment: CDR1 SNHLY and CDR2 FYNNEI. CDR3 loop: CASSDRGISNQPQHF. DNA for the CDR3: TGTGCCAGCAGTGATAGGGGGATCAGCAATCAGCCCCAGCATTTT.

The genes are TRBV28 and TRBJ2-7, with TRBD1 matching 9 bases. The CDR3 contains 14 residues. The germline CDR1 and CDR2 sequences are MDHEN and SYDVKM. Losses at the gene ends were 1 base for V and 5 bases for J; bases not matched to a gene: 3. CDR3 region: CASSLSTGGNEQYF. In DNA, the CDR3 is TGTGCCAGCAGTTTATCGACAGGGGGGAACGAGCAGTACTTC.

The rearrangement uses TRBV5-4 and TRBJ1-1, with 7 bases aligning to TRBD1. Germline V gives CDR1 SGHNT, CDR2 YYREEE (reference sequence). Trimming took 4 bases from V and 3 from J; bases not matched to a gene: 9. The CDR3 runs 15 residues. The CDR3 loop is CASSGQQGKYTEAFF. CDR3 coding DNA: TGTGCCAGCAGCGGTCAACAGGGGAAATACACTGAAGCTTTCTTT.

This rearrangement joins TRBV5-1 to TRBJ2-3; 9 bases fit TRBD1. This CDR3 comprises 15 residues. J lost 3 bases, V lost 0 bases, and 2 bases had no gene match. CDR1 and CDR2 (germline): SGHRS, YFSETQ. The CDR3 region has the DNA TGCGCCAGCAGCTTGGCCGGACAGGGGACAGATACGCAGTATTTT. Encoded protein: CASSLAGQGTDTQYF. Variable domain in full (rest from reference TRBV5-1 and TRBJ2-3): KAGVTQTPRYLIKTRGQQVTLSCSPISGHRSVSWYQQTPGQGLQFLFEYFSETQRNKGNFPGRFSGRQFSNSRSEMNVSTLELGDSALYLCASSLAGQGTDTQYFGPGTRLTVL.

This clone was observed a single time. The chain recombines TRBV9 with TRBJ1-2, with 9 bases aligning to TRBD1. The CDR3 loop spans 17 amino acids. J was trimmed by 0 bases and V by 4 bases; bases with no gene match: 10. Germline V gene data show CDR1 as SGDLS and CDR2 as YYNGEE. The CDR3 nucleotides are TGTGCCAGCAGCCCCCGGGACAGGGCTATAGCTAACTATGGCTACACCTTC. It yields the protein CASSPRDRAIANYGYTF.

This chain uses TRBV30 with TRBJ2-3, with 9 bases identical to TRBD2. Germline values: CDR1 GTSNPN, CDR2 SVGIG (reference sequence). The CDR3 spans 16 residues. The CDR3 region is CATPAGGGGATDTQYF. The CDR3 DNA sequence: TGTGCAACACCAGCGGGAGGTGGGGGGGCAACAGATACGCAGTATTTT.

This clone was observed once. The V call is TRBV21-1, the J call TRBJ1-2; TRBD1 was called by the table and not checked on the DNA. TRBV21-1 is annotated as a pseudogene. The CDR3 is made up of 14 amino acids. The CDR3 nucleotides are TGTGCCAGAGCAGAACAGGGGGTCGCCTATGGCTACACCTTC. Translated: CARAEQGVAYGYTF.

The J gene is TRBJ1-2, the V gene TRBV18; 9 bases agree with TRBD1. V lost 2 bases and J lost 4; bases outside the gene matches: 8. Germline CDR1 reads KGHSH; CDR2 reads LQKENI. The CDR3 has 16 residues. In DNA form, the CDR3 reads TGTGCCAGCTCACCAGAGACGGGACAGGGTGTCTATGGCTACACCTTC. As protein: CASSPETGQGVYGYTF.

This chain uses TRBV19 with TRBJ1-1; D is ambiguous. The CDR3 extends over 14 amino acids. Between the trimmed V and J ends, which lost 1 base and 4 bases, there was a span of 10 bases. Germline values: CDR1 LNHDA, CDR2 SQIVND (reference sequence). CDR3: CASSIGRESTEAFF. CDR3 coding DNA: TGTGCCAGTAGTATAGGGAGGGAGAGCACTGAAGCTTTCTTT.

This clone turned up a few times. The gene calls are TRBV19 and TRBJ2-2; D gene ambiguous. CDR3 length: 14 amino acids. Germline values: CDR1 LNHDA, CDR2 SQIVND (reference sequence). Trimming stripped 4 bases from V and 0 bases from J, with 6 bases between. In nucleotides, the CDR3 is TGTGCCAGTAGTAAGAGATCGAACACCGGGGAGCTGTTTTTT. Its translation is CASSKRSNTGELFF.

The chain has TRBV9 and TRBJ2-3; no clear D gene. The germline V gene has CDR1 SGDLS and CDR2 YYNGEE. Deletions cut 0 bases from V and 4 bases from J, with 18 bases between. This CDR3 has 17 amino acids. This CDR3 is CASSVGSDPLGADTQYF. In DNA form, the CDR3 reads TGTGCCAGCAGCGTAGGCAGCGACCCCCTCGGAGCAGATACGCAGTATTTT.

V gene TRBV6-1 combines with J gene TRBJ1-5; maybe TRBD1 (6 bases). V was shortened by 6 bases and J by 4 bases, with 13 bases between the two germline ends. The CDR3 totals 14 residues. Per the germline V gene, CDR1 is MNHNS and CDR2 is SASEGT. This chain's CDR3 is CASRGGGGNQPQHF. The CDR3 DNA sequence: TGTGCCAGCAGGGGGGGAGGGGGTAATCAGCCCCAGCATTTT.

The chain carries TRBV5-1 and TRBJ2-5, with 7 nucleotides matching TRBD1. Trimming removed 2 bases from V and 5 bases from J; junction bases left unmatched: 6. Germline lookup yields CDR1 SGHRS and CDR2 YFSETQ. The CDR3 totals 14 residues. The CDR3 DNA reads as TGCGCCAGCAGCTTACCAGGCAGGGGGGAGACCCAGTACTTC. It specifies CASSLPGRGETQYF. Supplemented by reference TRBV5-1 and TRBJ2-5, the full variable domain reads KAGVTQTPRYLIKTRGQQVTLSCSPISGHRSVSWYQQTPGQGLQFLFEYFSETQRNKGNFPGRFSGRQFSNSRSEMNVSTLELGDSALYLCASSLPGRGETQYFGPGTRLLVL.

V and J are TRBV9 and TRBJ2-1; maybe TRBD2 (6 bases). The CDR3 spans 16 residues. Trimming removed 1 base from V and 8 bases from J, with 19 bases in between. Germline CDR1 and CDR2: SGDLS and YYNGEE. This CDR3 reads CASSVNGRPGGDEQFF. CDR3 DNA sequence: TGTGCCAGCAGCGTAAACGGGAGACCAGGTGGCGATGAGCAGTTCTTC. Based on the CDR3 plus reference TRBV9 and TRBJ2-1, the full variable domain is DSGVTQTPKHLITATGQRVTLRCSPRSGDLSVYWYQQSLDQGLQFLIQYYNGEERAKGNILERFSAQQFPDLHSELNLSSLELGDSALYFCASSVNGRPGGDEQFFGPGTRLTVL.

The chain recombines TRBV6-5 with TRBJ2-1; 7 bases are a match to TRBD1. Looked up from germline, CDR1 is MNHEY and CDR2 is SVGAGI. Unmatched junction bases numbered 12, after V lost 8 bases and J lost 8 bases. This CDR3 region has 14 residues. The CDR3 DNA sequence: TGTGCCAGCCGAGAAATGACAGGGAGATATGAGCAGTTCTTC. It is translated as CASREMTGRYEQFF.

This clone was observed once. The V and J genes are TRBV5-6 and TRBJ1-4, with D perhaps matching TRBD1 (6 bases). This CDR3 contains 14 residues. Per germline, CDR1 SGHDT and CDR2 YYEEEE. The ends were cut back, 2 bases at V and 8 bases at J, with 13 bases in the middle. CDR3 DNA: TGTGCCAGCAGCTTACAGGGCCAGGGGGAAAAACTGTTTTTT. It encodes CASSLQGQGEKLFF.